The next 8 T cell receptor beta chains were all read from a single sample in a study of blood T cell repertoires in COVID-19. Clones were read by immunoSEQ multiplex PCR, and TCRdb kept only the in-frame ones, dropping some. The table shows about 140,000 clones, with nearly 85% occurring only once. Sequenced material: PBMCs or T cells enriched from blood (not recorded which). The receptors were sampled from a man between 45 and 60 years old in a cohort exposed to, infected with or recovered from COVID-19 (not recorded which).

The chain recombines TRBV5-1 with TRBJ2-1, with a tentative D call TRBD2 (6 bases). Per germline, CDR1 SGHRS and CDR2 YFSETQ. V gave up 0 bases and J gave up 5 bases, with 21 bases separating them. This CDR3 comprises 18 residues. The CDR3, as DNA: TGCGCCAGCAGCTTGGCCATCGGTTCGGGACTCACCCACAATGAGCAGTTCTTC. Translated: CASSLAIGSGLTHNEQFF.

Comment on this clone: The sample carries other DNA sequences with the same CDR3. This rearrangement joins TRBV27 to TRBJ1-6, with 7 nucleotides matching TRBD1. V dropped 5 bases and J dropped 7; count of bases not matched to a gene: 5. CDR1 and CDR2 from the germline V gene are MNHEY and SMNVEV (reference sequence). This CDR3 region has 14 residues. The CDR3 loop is CASSLGQKNSPLHF. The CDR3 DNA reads TGTGCCAGCAGTCTGGGACAGAAAAATTCACCCCTCCACTTT.

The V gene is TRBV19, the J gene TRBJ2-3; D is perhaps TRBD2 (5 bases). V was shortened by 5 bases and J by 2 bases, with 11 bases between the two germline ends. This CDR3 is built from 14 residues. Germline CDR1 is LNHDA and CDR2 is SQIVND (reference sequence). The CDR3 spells CASSSGIITDTQYF. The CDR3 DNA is TGTGCCAGTAGTTCGGGGATAATCACAGATACGCAGTATTTT. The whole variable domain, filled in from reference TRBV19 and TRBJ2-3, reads DGGITQSPKYLFRKEGQNVTLSCEQNLNHDAMYWYRQDPGQGLRLIYYSQIVNDFQKGDIAEGYSVSREKKESFPLTVTSAQKNPTAFYLCASSSGIITDTQYFGPGTRLTVL.

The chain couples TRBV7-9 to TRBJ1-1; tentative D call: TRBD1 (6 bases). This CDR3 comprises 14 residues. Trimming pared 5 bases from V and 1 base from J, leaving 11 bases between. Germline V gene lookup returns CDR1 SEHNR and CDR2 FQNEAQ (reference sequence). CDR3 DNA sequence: TGTGCCAGCAGCCCCTGGACAGCGAACACTGAAGCTTTCTTT. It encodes CASSPWTANTEAFF. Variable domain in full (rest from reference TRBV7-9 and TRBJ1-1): DTGVSQNPRHKITKRGQNVTFRCDPISEHNRLYWYRQTLGQGPEFLTYFQNEAQLEKSRLLSDRFSAERPKGSFSTLEIQRTEQGDSAMYLCASSPWTANTEAFFGQGTRLTVV.

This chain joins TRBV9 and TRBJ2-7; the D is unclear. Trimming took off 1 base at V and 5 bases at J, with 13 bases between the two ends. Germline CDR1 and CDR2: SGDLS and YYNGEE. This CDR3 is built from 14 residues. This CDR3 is CASSVSDGLDEQYF. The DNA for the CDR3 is TGTGCCAGCAGCGTAAGCGACGGCTTAGACGAGCAGTACTTC.

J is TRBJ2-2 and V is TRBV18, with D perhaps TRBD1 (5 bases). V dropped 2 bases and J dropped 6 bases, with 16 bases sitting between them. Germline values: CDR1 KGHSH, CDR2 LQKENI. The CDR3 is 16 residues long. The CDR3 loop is CASSPNRYPKAGELFF. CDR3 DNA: TGTGCCAGCTCACCAAACAGGTACCCGAAGGCCGGGGAGCTGTTTTTT. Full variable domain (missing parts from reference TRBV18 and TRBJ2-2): NAGVMQNPRHLVRRRGQEARLRCSPMKGHSHVYWYRQLPEEGLKFMVYLQKENIIDESGMPKERFSAEFPKEGPSILRIQQVVRGDSAAYFCASSPNRYPKAGELFFGEGSRLTVL.

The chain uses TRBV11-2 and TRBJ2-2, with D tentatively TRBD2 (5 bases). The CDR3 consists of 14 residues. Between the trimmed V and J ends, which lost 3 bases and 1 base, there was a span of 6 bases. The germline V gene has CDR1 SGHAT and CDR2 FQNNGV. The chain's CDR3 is CASSFSVNTGELFF. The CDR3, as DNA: TGTGCCAGCAGCTTTAGCGTGAACACCGGGGAGCTGTTTTTT. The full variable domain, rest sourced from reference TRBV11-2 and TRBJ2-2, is EAGVAQSPRYKIIEKRQSVAFWCNPISGHATLYWYQQILGQGPKLLIQFQNNGVVDDSQLPKDRFSAERLKGVDSTLKIQPAKLEDSAVYLCASSFSVNTGELFFGEGSRLTVL.

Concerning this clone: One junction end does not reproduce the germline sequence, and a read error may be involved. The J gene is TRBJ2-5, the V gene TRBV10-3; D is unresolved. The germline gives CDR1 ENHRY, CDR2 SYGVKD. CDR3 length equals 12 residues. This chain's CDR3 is CAINERPETQYF. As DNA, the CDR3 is TGTGCCATCAATGAGCGTCCAGAGACCCAGTACTTC.